This T cell receptor (beta chain) was sequenced in a study of T-cell reconstitution after alpha-beta-depleted transplantation in children. Findings of the study overall: In some patients, recipient T cells and intrathymic progenitors surviving conditioning explained high day-60 diversity. Expanded graft clones numbering several hundred reportedly gave rise to alpha-beta T cells about two months after transplant. Newly made T cells mostly supplied T-cell counts and diversity one year after transplant.

Preparation of the TCRbeta library was carried out with unique molecular identifiers. TCRdb reprocessed the PCR reads via MiXCR and lists one record per CDR3 protein. This sample yields fewer than 500,000 distinct CDR3 sequences, of which approximately 41% are seen a single time; under 35% belongs to the top ten. Concerning this clonotype: No antigen is known for it.

The V gene lost 3 bases and the J gene lost 2 bases, with 7 bases spanning the gap. The CDR3 extends over 13 amino acids. This sequence was found in a girl aged 2 to 9 with aplastic anemia, due to receive a stem cell transplant. The starting material was PBMCs, obtained before TCRalphabeta/CD19-depleted stem cell transplant. The genes are TRBV12-3 or TRBV12-4 and TRBJ1-1, with D hard to call. The DNA for the CDR3 is TGTGCCAGCAGTTTTGATGAAAACACTGAAGCTTTCTTT. It encodes CASSFDENTEAFF.